The sequence of this T cell receptor beta chain was determined in a study of T cell repertoires in cytomegalovirus infection. Turning to the study itself: CMV epitopes used comprised recently identified HLA-C-restricted ones and well-studied HLA-B-restricted ones. Indications of both CMV infection and matching HLA type were provided by public TCR beta signatures.

Points from the study as a whole: The ex vivo response was dominated by HLA-C-restricted CMV-specific TCR beta clonotypes.

MiXCR was run by TCRdb on the reads, yielding one entry per CDR3 protein. The sample lists 100,000 to 150,000 distinct CDR3 sequences, about 31% occurring once. Details on this clonotype: As yet, its antigen is unknown.

Germline values: CDR1 SEHNR, CDR2 FQNEAQ (reference sequence). Trimming removed 5 bases from V and 5 bases from J; junction bases left unmatched: 8. This CDR3 has 16 amino acids. The chain couples TRBV7-9 to TRBJ2-1, with 11 bases fitting TRBD2. The material was CD8+ T cells from cultured PBMCs, obtained from culture after CMV antigen stimulation. This clonotype originated in a human donor in good health (CMV status not recorded). Some clones in this sample may be carry-over from other donors' samples. CDR3 in DNA: TGTGCCAGCAGCGGCACTCTAGCGGGGGGCCACAATGAGCAGTTCTTC. The encoded protein is CASSGTLAGGHNEQFF.